The 17 T cell receptor beta chains presented below share a single source sample, sequenced in a study of blood T cell repertoires in COVID-19. The repertoire was sequenced with immunoSEQ multiplex PCR; TCRdb's copy has only in-frame clones and lacks some. Of 150,000 to 200,000 clones in the sample, approximately 87% were seen once. Sequenced: peripheral blood. The receptors come from an older woman with COVID-19, enrolled during active disease.

The chain combines TRBV6-2 or TRBV6-3 with TRBJ1-5; TRBD1 aligns across 8 bases. V lost 2 bases and J lost 7; bases outside the gene matches: 10. The CDR3 spans 16 residues. CDR1 and CDR2 (germline): MNHEY, SVGEGT. CDR3: CASSYGFGQGGQPQHF. CDR3 nucleotides: TGTGCCAGCAGTTACGGGTTCGGACAGGGCGGACAGCCCCAGCATTTT.

The chain recombines TRBV11-3 with TRBJ2-7; weak D call: TRBD1 (5 bases). CDR1 is SGHNT, CDR2 YENEEA, per germline. Deletions cut 5 bases from V and 4 bases from J, with 6 bases between. The CDR3 is made up of 11 amino acids. The CDR3 region has the DNA TGTGCCAGCAGCAGGGGTTACGAGCAGTACTTC. It translates to CASSRGYEQYF.

The J gene is TRBJ2-7, the V gene TRBV5-4; 7 nucleotides agree with TRBD1. V trimming: 4 bases; J trimming: 2 bases; junction bases outside the gene matches: 3. CDR1 is SGHNT and CDR2 is YYREEE in the germline V gene (reference sequence). This CDR3 region has 13 residues. CDR3 sequence: CASSRDSPYEQYF. The CDR3 bases are TGTGCCAGCAGCCGGGACAGTCCCTACGAGCAGTACTTC. The full variable domain, in which reference TRBV5-4 and TRBJ2-7 provide the parts outside the CDR3, is ETGVTQSPTHLIKTRGQQVTLRCSSQSGHNTVSWYQQALGQGPQFIFQYYREEENGRGNFPPRFSGLQFPNYSSELNVNALELDDSALYLCASSRDSPYEQYFGPGTRLTVT.

This chain links TRBV28 with TRBJ2-2; TRBD1 matches at 9 bases. The CDR3 covers 16 residues. Germline V gene sequence: CDR1 MDHEN, CDR2 SYDVKM. V gave up 4 bases and J gave up 2 bases; unmatched junction bases: 5. CDR3 DNA sequence: TGTGCCAGCAGTTCCCCGGACAGGGGAAACACCGGGGAGCTGTTTTTT. It codes for CASSSPDRGNTGELFF.

The CDR3 bases are TGTGCCAGCAGCGTTCAGGGGTCCACTAACTATGGCTACACCTTC. Translation gives CASSVQGSTNYGYTF. The chain uses TRBV9 and TRBJ1-2; a weak D match, TRBD1 (6 bases). Germline lookup yields CDR1 SGDLS and CDR2 YYNGEE. The CDR3 has 15 amino acids. The V end was cut by 2 bases, the J end by 0 bases, with 11 bases between.

This clone was recorded once. The chain carries TRBV29-1 and TRBJ1-1; 7 bases are shared with TRBD1. Per the germline V gene, CDR1 is SQVTM and CDR2 is ANQGSEA. J was trimmed by 1 base and V by 7 bases; bases with no gene match: 6. The CDR3 contains 13 residues. CDR3 nucleotides: TGCAGCGGTACCAGACAGGGGAACACTGAAGCTTTCTTT. Its translation: CSGTRQGNTEAFF.

The gene calls are TRBV9 and TRBJ2-4; D remains unclear. This CDR3 is built from 13 residues. The V gene lost 0 bases and the J gene lost 7 bases, with 8 bases spanning the gap. Germline V gene lookup returns CDR1 SGDLS and CDR2 YYNGEE. This CDR3 reads CASSVAWANIQYF. The CDR3 DNA reads as TGTGCCAGCAGCGTAGCGTGGGCGAACATTCAGTACTTC.

This CDR3 is CASSYLGPGELFF. CDR3 in DNA: TGTGCCAGCAGTTACCTGGGGCCCGGGGAGCTGTTTTTT. This chain uses TRBV6-2 or TRBV6-3 with TRBJ2-2; maybe TRBD1 (5 bases). CDR1 MNHEY and CDR2 SVGEGT come from the germline V gene. The length of the CDR3 is 13 residues. V lost 2 bases to trimming and J lost 6 bases, with 7 bases between them.

The rearrangement uses TRBV5-5 and TRBJ1-2, with 7 bases aligning to TRBD1. Germline CDR1 SGHKS, CDR2 YYEKEE (reference sequence). This CDR3 has 12 amino acids. Trimming cost V 5 bases and J 7 bases; bases outside gene matches: 5. The CDR3 region is CASSLSGGGYTF. The CDR3 nucleotides are TGTGCCAGCAGTCTCTCAGGGGGTGGCTACACCTTC.

V and J are TRBV7-9 and TRBJ2-7; 8 nucleotides match TRBD1. CDR1 is SEHNR and CDR2 is FQNEAQ in the germline V gene (reference sequence). CDR3 length: 12 residues. The J segment lost 6 bases and the V segment lost 6 bases, leaving 4 bases of the junction unmatched. The CDR3 coding sequence is TGTGCCAGCAGTCACGGACAGGGCGAGCAGTACTTC. It translates to CASSHGQGEQYF.

A single count supports this clone. The rearrangement links TRBV7-8 to TRBJ1-5; 8 bases align to TRBD1. The CDR3 is 14 amino acids. The V gene end was trimmed by 5 bases and the J gene end by 6 bases; junction bases not matched to a gene: 6. The germline CDR1 and CDR2 sequences are SGHVS and FQNEAQ. CDR3: CASSPDRDPQPQHF. CDR3 coding DNA: TGTGCCAGCAGCCCGGACAGGGATCCTCAGCCCCAGCATTTT.

This clone was counted once. The chain is built from TRBV9 and TRBJ2-1, with D possibly being TRBD2 (6 bases). Germline V gene lookup returns CDR1 SGDLS and CDR2 YYNGEE. The CDR3 spans 15 residues. V was clipped by 3 bases and J by 0 bases, with 10 bases between them. In DNA, the CDR3 is TGTGCCAGCAGCGATAGCGGAAGCTCCTACAATGAGCAGTTCTTC. Translation: CASSDSGSSYNEQFF.

The J gene is TRBJ2-1, the V gene TRBV7-2, with 10 bases lining up with TRBD2. V gave up 5 bases and J gave up 8 bases; unmatched junction bases: 9. The germline V gene has CDR1 SGHTA and CDR2 FQGNSA. There are 15 residues in the CDR3. Written as DNA, the CDR3 is TGTGCCAGCAGCGCCACTAGCGGGGTGTTTGATGAGCAGTTCTTC. This translates into CASSATSGVFDEQFF.

V gene TRBV28 combines with J gene TRBJ1-1; D gene ambiguous. There are 11 residues in the CDR3. V dropped 6 bases and J dropped 7 bases, with 9 bases sitting between them. Germline V CDR1 and CDR2: MDHEN, SYDVKM. CDR3 coding DNA: TGTGCCAGCAGCCCCCGCGTTGAAGCTTTCTTT. It encodes CASSPRVEAFF.

This clone was seen a single time. This chain uses TRBV5-4 with TRBJ2-7; D remains ambiguous. V shed 7 bases and J shed 9 bases, with 17 bases lying between them. There are 12 residues in the CDR3. Germline CDR1 SGHNT, CDR2 YYREEE (reference sequence). The CDR3 bases are TGTGCCAGCTCTCTGGATTCACGAGGGCAGTACTTC. Translation gives CASSLDSRGQYF.

The V gene is TRBV7-8, the J gene TRBJ2-1; D is possibly TRBD1 (6 bases). The CDR3 has 15 amino acids. The V gene's germline CDR1 is SGHVS and CDR2 FQNEAQ. V shed 5 bases and J shed 8 bases, with 19 bases lying between them. The CDR3: CASSQRTASWDEQFF. CDR3 DNA sequence: TGTGCCAGCAGCCAGAGGACAGCTTCGTGGGATGAGCAGTTCTTC.

V usage is TRBV12-5 and J usage is TRBJ1-2; D is possibly TRBD1 (5 bases). CDR1 is LGHNT and CDR2 is FRNRAP in the germline V gene. The CDR3 is made up of 12 amino acids. V lost 5 bases and J 5 bases, leaving 9 bases between the germline ends. The CDR3 protein is CASGLDSYGYTF. In nucleotides, the CDR3 is TGTGCTAGTGGTCTTGACAGTTATGGCTACACCTTC.